What follows are 10 T cell receptor beta chains derived from one specimen sequenced in a study of blood T cell repertoires in COVID-19. Here immunoSEQ multiplex PCR was the method, and the copy in TCRdb shows in-frame clones only, minus some. This sample has about 90,000 clones; around four fifths occur once, and the top ten carry roughly 12%. Specimen: peripheral blood. The receptors were sampled from a woman in her 70s with active or convalescent COVID-19.

The V call is TRBV10-1, the J call TRBJ2-1; TRBD1 matches 7 bases. The germline V gene encodes CDR1 WNHNN and CDR2 SYGVQD (reference sequence). The CDR3 runs 12 residues. V trimming: 10 bases; J trimming: 5 bases; junction bases outside the gene matches: 5. CDR3 protein: CATSRGNNEQFF. The DNA of the CDR3 is TGCGCCACGTCCAGGGGGAACAATGAGCAGTTCTTC.

The chain is built from TRBV11-2 and TRBJ2-4; possible D gene TRBD1, 6 bases. CDR3 length: 15 residues. Germline values: CDR1 SGHAT, CDR2 FQNNGV. V lost 5 bases and J 2 bases, leaving 13 bases between the germline ends. CDR3 sequence (DNA): TGTGCCAGCAGCCTCGCTGGGACATCCAAAAACATTCAGTACTTC. It translates to CASSLAGTSKNIQYF.

The rearrangement links TRBV3-1 (or the pseudogene TRBV3-2) to TRBJ2-3; the D gene is possibly TRBD1 (5 bases). CDR1 is LGHDT and CDR2 is YNNKEL in the germline V gene (reference sequence). The ends were cut back, 3 bases at V and 2 bases at J, with 12 bases in the middle. The CDR3 has 15 residues. The CDR3 DNA is TGTGCCAGCAGCCATTTTCAGGGTATCACAGATACGCAGTATTTT. As protein: CASSHFQGITDTQYF.

The rearrangement joins TRBV7-2 to TRBJ1-3; TRBD1 agrees at 8 bases. Germline V gene data show CDR1 as SGHTA and CDR2 as FQGNSA. V shed 5 bases and J 0 bases; nucleotides not matched to a gene: 3. CDR3 length: 15 amino acids. CDR3 bases: TGTGCCAGCAGCCCTGACAGGGGCTCTGGAAACACCATATATTTT. Translation: CASSPDRGSGNTIYF.

The chain is built from TRBV5-6 and TRBJ2-7, with D possibly being TRBD2 (6 bases). CDR1 and CDR2 (germline): SGHDT, YYEEEE. The CDR3 length is 12 residues. Trimming shortened V by 4 bases and J by 3 bases, and 8 bases separated the two germline ends. CDR3 amino acids: CASSHGGYEQYF. The CDR3 DNA follows: TGTGCCAGCAGCCACGGGGGCTACGAGCAGTACTTC.

The J gene is TRBJ2-7, the V gene TRBV29-1, with 11 nucleotides matching TRBD2. V was pared by 3 bases and J by 3 bases, with 1 base of the junction left unmatched. This CDR3 is built from 13 residues. Germline V gene sequence: CDR1 SQVTM, CDR2 ANQGSEA. The CDR3 region has the DNA TGCAGCGTTGACGGGACTAGCGGCTACGAGCAGTACTTC. This sequence encodes CSVDGTSGYEQYF.

The V gene is TRBV18, the J gene TRBJ2-3, with a possible D match to TRBD2 (6 bases). The CDR3 has 16 residues. V lost 0 bases and J 9 bases, leaving 19 bases between the germline ends. The V gene's germline CDR1 is KGHSH and CDR2 LQKENI. The CDR3 coding sequence is TGTGCCAGCTCACCACCGACAGTCGGGGGTGTCGGCACGCAGTATTTT. Its translation is CASSPPTVGGVGTQYF. Together with reference TRBV18 and TRBJ2-3, the CDR3 gives the full variable domain: NAGVMQNPRHLVRRRGQEARLRCSPMKGHSHVYWYRQLPEEGLKFMVYLQKENIIDESGMPKERFSAEFPKEGPSILRIQQVVRGDSAAYFCASSPPTVGGVGTQYFGPGTRLTVL.

The chain recombines TRBV10-3 with TRBJ1-2; D remains unclear. Germline-derived CDR1 and CDR2 are ENHRY and SYGVKD. V was pared by 0 bases and J by 8 bases, with 7 bases between. This CDR3 has 12 amino acids. CDR3 in amino acids: CAISESLEGYTF. CDR3 nucleotides: TGTGCCATCAGTGAGTCGCTTGAGGGCTACACCTTC.

The CDR3 nucleotides read TGTGCCAGCAGCCAAGGCAGGGAATATGGCTACACCTTC. Amino acids: CASSQGREYGYTF. This rearrangement joins TRBV3-1 (or the pseudogene TRBV3-2) to TRBJ1-2; the D gene is possibly TRBD1 (5 bases). Trimming stripped 1 base from V and 5 bases from J, with 8 bases between. The CDR3 covers 13 residues. The germline gives CDR1 LGHDT, CDR2 YNNKEL (reference sequence).

J is TRBJ1-2 and V is TRBV6-5; 10 nucleotides agree with TRBD1. This CDR3 is 15 amino acids long. The V gene's germline CDR1 is MNHEY and CDR2 SVGAGI. With V trimmed by 2 bases and J by 7 bases, 7 bases remained unmatched. CDR3 loop: CASSYTDRGLGGYTF. The DNA for the CDR3 is TGTGCCAGCAGTTACACTGACAGGGGGCTCGGTGGCTACACCTTC.